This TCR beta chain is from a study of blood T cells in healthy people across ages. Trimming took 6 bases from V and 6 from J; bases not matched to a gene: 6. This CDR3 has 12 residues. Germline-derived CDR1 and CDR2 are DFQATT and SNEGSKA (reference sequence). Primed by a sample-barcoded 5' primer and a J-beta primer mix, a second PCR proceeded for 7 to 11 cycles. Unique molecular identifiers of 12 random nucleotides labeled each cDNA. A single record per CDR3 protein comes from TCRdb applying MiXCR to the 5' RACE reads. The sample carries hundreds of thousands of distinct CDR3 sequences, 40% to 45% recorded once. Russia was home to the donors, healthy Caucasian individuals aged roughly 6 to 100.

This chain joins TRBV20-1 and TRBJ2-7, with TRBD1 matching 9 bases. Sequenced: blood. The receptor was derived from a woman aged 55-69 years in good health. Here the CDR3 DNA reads TGCAGTGCCCGGACAGGGGTAAGCGAGCAGTACTTC. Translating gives CSARTGVSEQYF.